The present entry profiles one T cell receptor (beta chain) with its context. Its target is unknown. The data derive from a study of shared clonotypes between healthy human individuals. Overall study results and limits: Estimated richness values were generally larger in naive subsets than in memory subsets. Relative to their counterparts shared across all four donors, non-shared clonotypes exhibited diminished generation probabilities.

The CDR3 is made up of 15 amino acids. The V end lost 0 bases, the J end lost 0 bases, and 6 bases lay between the germline ends. The germline gives CDR1 SGHRS, CDR2 YFSETQ. Investigators spread the genomic DNA of each subset evenly over several immunoSEQ plates. About 33,000 T cell genomes (about 0.2 ug DNA) went into each sorted-subset replicate. Only in-frame clones appear in the TCRdb table, and some are missing; sequencing was by immunoSEQ multiplex PCR. Among about 2 million clones listed, about 95% were seen once. Naive CD8 isolation took CD45RO-negative cells positively selected for CCR7 and excluded terminally differentiated effector memory CD45RA+ cells.

The source material was naive CD8+ T cells sorted from blood. The chain couples TRBV5-1 to TRBJ1-4; D gene ambiguous. The clonotype comes from a man aged 18 to 30 in good health. CDR3 in DNA: TGCGCCAGCAGCTTGGCAGGTGCAACTAATGAAAAACTGTTTTTT. Translation: CASSLAGATNEKLFF.